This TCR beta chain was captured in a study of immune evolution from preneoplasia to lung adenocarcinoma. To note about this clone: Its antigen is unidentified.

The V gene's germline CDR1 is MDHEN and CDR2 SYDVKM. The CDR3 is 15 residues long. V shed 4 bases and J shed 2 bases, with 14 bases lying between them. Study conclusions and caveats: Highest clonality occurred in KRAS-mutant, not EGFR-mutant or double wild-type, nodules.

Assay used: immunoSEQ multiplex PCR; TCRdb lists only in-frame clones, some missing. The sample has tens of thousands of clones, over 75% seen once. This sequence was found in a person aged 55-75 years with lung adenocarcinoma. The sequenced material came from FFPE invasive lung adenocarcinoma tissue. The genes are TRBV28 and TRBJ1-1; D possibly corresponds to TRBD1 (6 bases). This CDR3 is CASSSPYRANTEAFF. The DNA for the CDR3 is TGTGCCAGCAGTTCCCCGTACAGGGCAAACACTGAAGCTTTCTTT.